The rows below give T cell receptor beta chains drawn from one sample of a study of blood T cells in healthy people across ages. TCRdb processed the 5' RACE reads anew with MiXCR; each CDR3 protein has one entry. The data hold hundreds of thousands of distinct CDR3 sequences, with approximately 48% observed a single time. Material: blood. The receptors originated from a man in his 60s in good health. Each CDR3 is given with its conserved first and last residue. Each record gives: J gene, V gene, D gene, clone size, CDR3 DNA, CDR3 protein. The D gene is left open where the match is weak. Clone size is stated in some rows and not others, as once, few, many or a class when expanded.

>TRBJ1-4|TRBV5-6|TRBD1|.
TGTGCCAGCAGCTTGCAAGCGCCCAGGGGGGAAAAACTGTTTTTT
CASSLQAPRGEKLFF
>TRBJ2-3|TRBV5-1|.|.
TGCGCCAGCAGCTTGTTTGACAGCCGATCTAGCACAGATACGCAGTATTTT
CASSLFDSRSSTDTQYF
>TRBJ1-4|TRBV20-1|.|few
TGCAGTGCTAATCGCCCAGGGGTTAGTGAAAAACTGTTTTTT
CSANRPGVSEKLFF
>TRBJ1-5|TRBV5-6|TRBD1|few
TGTGCCAGCAGCTTACAGGGGGCGCGGCAGCCCCAGCATTTT
CASSLQGARQPQHF
>TRBJ1-5|TRBV6-2/TRBV6-3|.|.
TGTGCCAGCAGTTCCTTACAGCAGCCCCAGCATTTT
CASSSLQQPQHF
>TRBJ2-3|TRBV6-5|TRBD2|.
TGTGCCAGCAGCAGTAGCGGGGCTCCAGATACGCAGTATTTT
CASSSSGAPDTQYF
>TRBJ2-4|TRBV12-5|.|few
TGTGCTAGTGGTTTGCTCCCGCTGGGTGTGAACATTCAGTACTTC
CASGLLPLGVNIQYF
>TRBJ2-2|TRBV12-3/TRBV12-4|.|many
TGTGCCAGCAGTTTTCATCGGGGGCAGGACGGGGAGCTGTTTTTT
CASSFHRGQDGELFF
>TRBJ2-3|TRBV9|TRBD1|once
TGTGCCAGCAGCGCCACCGGGACAGGTGTACTAGATACGCAGTATTTT
CASSATGTGVLDTQYF
>TRBJ1-2|TRBV7-8|.|.
TGTGCCAGCAGCTTAAGTGTAAGGACAGAGTACTATGGCTACACCTTC
CASSLSVRTEYYGYTF
>TRBJ1-1|TRBV12-3/TRBV12-4|.|few
TGTGCCAGCTTAGGGACGATTGAAGCTTTCTTT
CASLGTIEAFF
>TRBJ2-3|TRBV12-3/TRBV12-4|.|.
TGTGCCAGCGAACCTTCTAGCACAGATACGCAGTATTTT
CASEPSSTDTQYF
>TRBJ2-3|TRBV5-8|.|few
TGTGCCAGCAAGAGGGCGATAGATACGCAGTATTTT
CASKRAIDTQYF
>TRBJ1-2|TRBV9|.|once
TGTGCCAGCAGCGTAGAGGCAGGGCATGGCTACACCTTC
CASSVEAGHGYTF
>TRBJ2-1|TRBV7-2|TRBD2|.
TGTGCCAGCAGCTTAGCTCCCGCGGGGGTAAAGGGGAAGGAGCAGTTCTTC
CASSLAPAGVKGKEQFF
>TRBJ1-5|TRBV30|.|.
TGTGCCTGGAGTACGGACACGAGTCAGCCCCAGCATTTT
CAWSTDTSQPQHF
>TRBJ2-7|TRBV3-1|.|few
TGTGCCAGCAGCCAAACGGGACACCCGTACGAGCAGTACTTC
CASSQTGHPYEQYF
>TRBJ2-3|TRBV20-1|TRBD2|.
TGCAGTGCTAGTCCGGGGGGGGCCCACACAGATACGCAGTATTTT
CSASPGGAHTDTQYF
>TRBJ1-1|TRBV20-1|TRBD1|once
TGCAGTGCTAGCCCCCGACAGGGTTGGGCTGAAGCTTTCTTT
CSASPRQGWAEAFF
>TRBJ2-7|TRBV15|.|.
TGTGCCACCAGCAGAGATGAGGGATCACTCGAGCAGTACTTC
CATSRDEGSLEQYF
>TRBJ2-5|TRBV12-3/TRBV12-4|TRBD2|.
TGTGCCAGCAGTTTTTTAGCGGGGCTCGATGCGCGGTACTTC
CASSFLAGLDARYF
>TRBJ2-7|TRBV28|TRBD1|.
TGTGCCAGCAGTTTATCCGGACAGGGGGCGACGTGCGAGCAGTACTTC
CASSLSGQGATCEQYF
>TRBJ2-5|TRBV20-1|.|.
TGCAGTGCTAGAGATTCCGGCGGGAAGAGGGAGACCCAGTACTTC
CSARDSGGKRETQYF
>TRBJ2-7|TRBV4-3|.|.
TGCGCCAGCAGCCAAGATAGGGGGGATCTCTACGAGCAGTACTTC
CASSQDRGDLYEQYF
>TRBJ1-1|TRBV12-3/TRBV12-4|.|.
TGTGCCAGCACCCCGGGGGCGGTCACTGAAGCTTTCTTT
CASTPGAVTEAFF
>TRBJ2-6|TRBV7-9|TRBD1|.
TGTGCCAGCAGCCCCGACAGGGGGCAAGGAGGGGCCAACGTCCTGACTTTC
CASSPDRGQGGANVLTF
>TRBJ1-2|TRBV2|TRBD1|few
TGTGCCAGCAGTGTACCATTACAGGGGAACTATGGCTACACCTTC
CASSVPLQGNYGYTF
>TRBJ2-2|TRBV5-6|.|.
TGTGCCAGCAGCTTGGCCCAATCCGAGGAGCTGTTTTTT
CASSLAQSEELFF
>TRBJ2-7|TRBV10-3|TRBD1|.
TGTGCCATCAGCATTGGACAGGGGGATCCCTACGAGCAGTACTTC
CAISIGQGDPYEQYF
>TRBJ2-3|TRBV3-1|TRBD2|.
TGTGCCAGCAGCCAGAGCGGGGGGCCGGGAGATACGCAGTATTTT
CASSQSGGPGDTQYF
>TRBJ2-7|TRBV23-1|.|once
TGCGCCAGCAGCCAAGGGCGAATGTGGGGGGCCGAAAGTACCTACGAGCAGTACTTC
CASSQGRMWGAESTYEQYF
>TRBJ2-3|TRBV20-1|TRBD2|.
TGCAGTGCTAGCGGTAGCGGGGGGGATACGCAGTATTTT
CSASGSGGDTQYF
>TRBJ2-6|TRBV30|.|.
TGTGCCTGGAGGTTTAGAGGGGCCAACGTCCTGACTTTC
CAWRFRGANVLTF
>TRBJ2-5|TRBV28|TRBD1|few
TGTGCCAGCAGTTCACACAGGGGAAGCGAGACCCAGTACTTC
CASSSHRGSETQYF
>TRBJ1-2|TRBV4-1|.|.
TGCGCCAGCAGCCAAGATCCAGTCAGAGGCTACACCTTC
CASSQDPVRGYTF
>TRBJ2-5|TRBV7-9|TRBD1|.
TGTGCCAGCGACAGGGCTCTGATACAAGAGACCCGGTACTTC
CASDRALIQETRYF
>TRBJ2-5|TRBV3-1|TRBD1|.
TGTGCCAGCAGCTTAGGGCCGACAGGGGGCTTTGAGACCCAGTACTTC
CASSLGPTGGFETQYF
>TRBJ1-2|TRBV6-2/TRBV6-3|.|few
TGTGCCAGCAGTACGGGCTCTTGGGGCTACACCTTC
CASSTGSWGYTF
>TRBJ1-2|TRBV4-1|.|few
TGCGCCAGCAGCCAAGCTGGGCTCGGAGGAGATGGCTACACCTTC
CASSQAGLGGDGYTF
>TRBJ1-4|TRBV29-1|.|many
TGCAGCGTCTCGGGAGGGACAACTAATGAAAAACTGTTTTTT
CSVSGGTTNEKLFF
>TRBJ1-6|TRBV4-3|TRBD1|.
TGCGCCAGCAGCCAAGATCAAATTGGGACAGGGGCACCCCACTTT
CASSQDQIGTGAPHF
>TRBJ1-2|TRBV6-1|TRBD1|.
TGTGCCAGCAGTGAAGGGACAGGAGGGCAATGGGATGGCTACACCTTC
CASSEGTGGQWDGYTF
>TRBJ1-2|TRBV5-1|TRBD1|once
TGCGCCGGCAGCTTGGACCGACCGGGACAGGACTATGGCTACACCTTC
CAGSLDRPGQDYGYTF
>TRBJ2-7|TRBV7-2|.|few
TGTGCCAGCAGCTTAGTTGCGGTCTCCTACGAGCAGTACTTC
CASSLVAVSYEQYF
>TRBJ2-7|TRBV7-2|TRBD2|.
TGTGCCAACAGCATGGGACTAGCGGGCGAGCAGTACTTC
CANSMGLAGEQYF
>TRBJ2-7|TRBV9|TRBD1|few
TGTGCCAGCAGCGTAGACACAGGGGGCCCCTACGAGCAGTACTTC
CASSVDTGGPYEQYF
>TRBJ2-4|TRBV20-1|TRBD2|many
TGCAGTGCTAGACGTGAGCGGGGGGTTCTAGCCAAAAACATTCAGTACTTC
CSARRERGVLAKNIQYF
>TRBJ2-7|TRBV4-3|TRBD1|.
TGCGCCAGCAGCCATGGCGGGGGACAGGGTTCCGAGCAGTACTTC
CASSHGGGQGSEQYF
>TRBJ2-2|TRBV27|TRBD2|few
TGTGCCAGCAGTTCTGGACTAGCGGGGGCCACCGGGGAGCTGTTTTTT
CASSSGLAGATGELFF
>TRBJ2-7|TRBV4-3|.|.
TGCGCCAGCAGCCCCAGCCCGGGGGCCGGCTCCTACAATGAGCAGTACTTC
CASSPSPGAGSYNEQYF
>TRBJ2-5|TRBV10-3|.|.
TGTGCCATCAGTGAAAGGGAGGAGGAGACCCAGTACTTC
CAISEREEETQYF
>TRBJ2-6|TRBV9|.|few
TGTGCCAGCAGCGTCGATTACGGCTTGGGGGCCAACGTCCTGACTTTC
CASSVDYGLGANVLTF
>TRBJ1-1|TRBV7-2|.|few
TGTGCCAGCAGCTTAGGGCTGTTCACTGAAGCTTTCTTT
CASSLGLFTEAFF
>TRBJ1-1|TRBV6-6|.|.
TGTGCCAGCAGGGACAGCGAAACTGAAGCTTTCTTT
CASRDSETEAFF
>TRBJ2-1|TRBV6-1|TRBD2|.
TGTGCCAGCAGTGAAATTTGGACTAGCGGGGGCAATGAGCAGTTCTTC
CASSEIWTSGGNEQFF
>TRBJ2-3|TRBV11-2|TRBD2|many
TGTGCCAGCAGCTTACGGGGGGGCGGGGACCCCACAGATACGCAGTATTTT
CASSLRGGGDPTDTQYF